This T cell receptor (beta chain) was captured in a study of blood T cell repertoires in COVID-19 (dated by TCRdb to about 2020). With regard to the full study: Samples covering the acute and convalescent phases of COVID-19 were provided by collaborators in the United States, Italy and Spain. The material from the prospective study consisted of cDNA or gDNA derived from T cells, B-cell-depleted T cells, or PBMCs. The dataset comprised deeply sampled blood TCRbeta repertoires from subjects exposed to, actively infected with, or recovered from COVID-19. The repertoires were released in a freely available public database meant as a resource for research on the immune response to SARS-CoV-2. Samples came from the ongoing ImmuneRACE study (first 160 participants) plus 1,254 subjects from 6 global collaborators. Sample metadata almost always included a de-identified subject ID, COVID-19 status, age in years and sex. Where available, HLA class I and class II types were obtained from metadata supplied by the sample provider rather than from assay-based typing. Overall study outcomes, separate from this receptor: The amount of clinical and demographic metadata varied by source and participant and was provided uncurated.

Enrolling through a virtual design, the prospective study's participants ranged in age from roughly 18 to 90 years and lived across some 23 United States geographic areas. In the prospective study, cohorts were assigned on the basis of participant-reported clinical history obtained from a screening survey and a study questionnaire. Recovered participants in ImmuneRACE Cohort 3 were defined by two consecutive negative NP/OP PCR tests, clearance by a healthcare professional, or resolution of symptoms. Each participant in the prospective study had whole blood, serum and a nasopharyngeal or oropharyngeal swab collected by mobile phlebotomists. Additional blood draws and questionnaires over an approximately two-month period could optionally be provided by prospective study participants. Before DNA extraction, blood samples from the prospective study were shipped at room temperature or frozen. The CDR3 runs 15 residues from the cysteine to the phenylalanine. This entry keeps only the CDR3 DNA: 45 bases, framed from base 1. CDR1 and CDR2 are drawn from the germline V gene: MDHEN, SYDVKM. V loses 6 bases, J loses 4 bases, and the germline ends lie 16 bases apart.

A note on this clone: What antigen it recognizes has not been identified. No clone much larger than this one lies a single base away; base qualities are absent.

TCRbeta CDR3 regions were amplified from genomic DNA using the immunoSEQ Assay, a bias-controlled multiplex PCR. Regarding the original processing steps: The number of nucleated cells in each sample was estimated from the amplification of reference gene primers within the assay. To quantify the absolute abundance of each unique TCRbeta CDR3 rearrangement, sequence reads were collapsed and filtered. For each sample, productive Simpson clonality was calculated as the square root of Simpson's diversity index over productive rearrangements. This immuneACCESS table, as held by TCRdb, lists in-frame sequences with V and J called but not all clones. Of the missing ones, under half trace to an unresolved V gene in checked studies; the others have no known cause. V, J and clone size reflect that table, while D and trimming were determined from the DNA. The sample contains roughly 330,000 clones, about 90% of them found a single time. About 5% of the sample comes from the top ten.

The specimen was PBMCs or T cells enriched from blood (not recorded which). This receptor was identified in a young man who had recovered from COVID-19. Recombination connected TRBV28 to TRBJ1-5; TRBD1 could be the D gene, as 5 bases match. At the DNA level, the sequence is TGTGCCAGCAGCGCGGGGGGAGGGAGAAATCAGCCCCAGCATTTT. Its coded protein is CASSAGGGRNQPQHF.